This entry describes one TCR beta chain. Its target is not known. The sample belongs to a study of cytomegalovirus exposure and HLA in healthy donors. Germline values: CDR1 MNHNS, CDR2 SASEGT. This CDR3 spans 15 amino acids. The ends lost 1 base at V and 4 bases at J; junction bases unmatched: 4. Vbeta (60) and Jbeta (13) primers were used in the PCR. TCRdb keeps only in-frame clones here, not all; method: immunoSEQ multiplex PCR. The table records about 120,000 clones, 81% of them present only once. General study points: A later analysis showed TCR association rates differing by HLA locus, peaking at DRB1 and lowest at HLA-C. As a later analysis showed, a missense DCLRE1C variant was linked to trimming of TCR beta V- and J-genes. Across donors, presence/absence analyses took sequencing depth to be roughly uniform. In vitro assays verified that a few CMV-associated chains recognized CMV antigens specifically.

V gene TRBV6-1 combines with J gene TRBJ2-1; TRBD2 agrees at 7 bases. Specimen: PBMCs. The clonotype was recovered from a woman in her twenties or thirties in good health and CMV-seronegative. The CDR3 DNA is TGTGCCAGCAGTGAAGATGCGGGAGAATACAATGAGCAGTTCTTC. It translates to CASSEDAGEYNEQFF.